The rows below give T cell receptor beta chains drawn from one sample of a study of T cells in Graves' hyperthyroidism and ophthalmopathy. TCRdb reanalysed the multiplex PCR reads using MiXCR and keeps one entry per CDR3 protein. The sample lists about 250,000 distinct CDR3 sequences, 24% occurring once. Sequencing was performed on blood. The receptors shown here come from a woman between 35 and 50 years old with Graves' ophthalmopathy. CDR3s include the opening cysteine and the closing phenylalanine or tryptophan. D genes are given only for firm matches. Clone size, where shown, is once, few, many, or a class for clones that have expanded.

j_call clone_size v_call d_call cdr3_aa cdr3_nt
TRBJ2-7 many TRBV10-3 . CATNSPTSAAYEQYF TGTGCCACCAACTCCCCAACGTCGGCTGCCTACGAGCAGTACTTC
TRBJ2-5 once TRBV28 TRBD1 CASSPSTGGRETQYF TGTGCCAGCAGTCCATCGACAGGGGGCCGGGAGACCCAGTACTTC
TRBJ2-2 many TRBV11-2 . CASSLIGATLAGELFF TGTGCCAGCAGCTTAATCGGGGCTACTCTGGCCGGGGAGCTGTTTTTT
TRBJ1-6 many TRBV28 . CASSRHSYNSPLHF TGTGCCAGCAGTCGACACTCGTATAATTCACCCCTCCACTTT
TRBJ1-5 many TRBV6-5 . CASSWGTRSNQPQHF TGTGCCAGCAGTTGGGGGACACGAAGCAATCAGCCCCAGCATTTT
TRBJ2-3 many TRBV20-1 TRBD2 CSARDSGMHTDTQYF TGCAGTGCTAGAGATAGCGGGATGCACACAGATACGCAGTATTTT
TRBJ2-7 many TRBV6-5 TRBD2 CASRASGTYEQYF TGTGCCAGCAGGGCTAGCGGGACCTACGAGCAGTACTTC
TRBJ2-7 . TRBV28 . CASSNTGRSSYEQYF TGTGCCAGCAGCAACACAGGGAGGAGCTCCTACGAGCAGTACTTC
TRBJ1-1 many TRBV29-1 TRBD1 CSVLQGSAEAFF TGCAGCGTCTTACAGGGGTCCGCTGAAGCTTTCTTT
TRBJ2-7 many TRBV12-3/TRBV12-4 . CASSQTSYYEQYF TGTGCCAGCAGTCAGACATCCTACTACGAGCAGTACTTC
TRBJ2-7 many TRBV29-1 . CSVDDTGEQYF TGCAGCGTCGACGATACGGGGGAGCAGTACTTC
TRBJ2-5 . TRBV27 TRBD2 CASSPRRLAAQETQYF TGTGCCAGCAGTCCCCGTAGACTAGCCGCCCAAGAGACCCAGTACTTC
TRBJ1-1 many TRBV30 . CAWSVGPGAEAFF TGTGCCTGGAGTGTAGGTCCGGGTGCTGAAGCTTTCTTT
TRBJ2-2 many TRBV2 . CASKVSVNTGELFF TGTGCCAGCAAAGTTTCTGTAAACACCGGGGAGCTGTTTTTT
TRBJ2-7 few TRBV7-8 TRBD2 CASRQEGGRAYEQYF TGTGCCAGCAGACAAGAGGGCGGGAGGGCTTACGAGCAGTACTTC
TRBJ1-1 . TRBV19 . CASSTIEGGLTEAFF TGTGCCAGTAGTACCATTGAAGGGGGGCTGACTGAAGCTTTCTTT
TRBJ1-3 many TRBV11-2 . CASSPRTPPEGNTIYF TGTGCCAGCAGCCCACGGACTCCTCCGGAAGGAAACACCATATATTTT
TRBJ1-1 many TRBV7-8 . CASSPRVSLNTEAFF TGTGCCAGCAGCCCGCGGGTCAGTCTGAACACTGAAGCTTTCTTT
TRBJ2-7 many TRBV20-1 . CSGMKTYEQYF TGCAGTGGGATGAAGACCTACGAGCAGTACTTC
TRBJ1-6 many TRBV5-1 TRBD1 CASSVGQGGSPLHF TGCGCCAGCAGCGTTGGACAGGGTGGTTCACCCCTCCACTTT
TRBJ2-7 few TRBV12-3/TRBV12-4 . CASSLGGSLDEQYF TGTGCCAGCAGTTTAGGCGGTAGTCTCGACGAGCAGTACTTC
TRBJ2-7 many TRBV9 . CASSVEGRGYEQYF TGTGCCAGCAGCGTAGAGGGCAGGGGTTACGAGCAGTACTTC
TRBJ1-1 many TRBV28 . CASSLDGYSEAFF TGTGCCAGCAGTTTAGACGGCTACTCTGAAGCTTTCTTT
TRBJ1-1 few TRBV5-1 . CASSWSVRDTEAFF TGCGCCAGCAGCTGGAGTGTCAGAGACACTGAAGCTTTCTTT
TRBJ1-1 many TRBV15 TRBD1 CATLRKGQGDTEAFF TGTGCCACCCTTCGGAAGGGACAGGGGGACACTGAAGCTTTCTTT
TRBJ1-1 once TRBV7-2 . CASSQADLMNTEAFF TGTGCCAGCAGCCAGGCAGACTTAATGAACACTGAAGCTTTCTTT
TRBJ2-5 many TRBV11-2 . CASSQTHSGSATQYF TGTGCCAGCAGCCAGACCCACTCAGGGTCAGCCACCCAGTACTTC
TRBJ1-2 many TRBV29-1 TRBD1 CSVEIGDSYGYTF TGCAGCGTTGAAATCGGGGACAGCTATGGCTACACCTTC
TRBJ2-5 many TRBV7-8 . CASSLAKTPGLHQETQYF TGTGCCAGCAGCTTAGCTAAAACCCCGGGACTCCACCAAGAGACCCAGTACTTC
TRBJ2-5 many TRBV18 . CASSPRAEGETQYF TGTGCCAGCTCACCTCGGGCTGAGGGAGAGACCCAGTACTTC
TRBJ2-7 many TRBV11-2 TRBD1 CASSLVQGANYEQYF TGTGCCAGCAGCTTAGTGCAGGGGGCTAATTACGAGCAGTACTTC
TRBJ2-2 many TRBV6-4 TRBD2 CASSLLGLAGGIGELFF TGTGCCAGCAGTCTTTTGGGACTAGCGGGAGGGATCGGGGAGCTGTTTTTT